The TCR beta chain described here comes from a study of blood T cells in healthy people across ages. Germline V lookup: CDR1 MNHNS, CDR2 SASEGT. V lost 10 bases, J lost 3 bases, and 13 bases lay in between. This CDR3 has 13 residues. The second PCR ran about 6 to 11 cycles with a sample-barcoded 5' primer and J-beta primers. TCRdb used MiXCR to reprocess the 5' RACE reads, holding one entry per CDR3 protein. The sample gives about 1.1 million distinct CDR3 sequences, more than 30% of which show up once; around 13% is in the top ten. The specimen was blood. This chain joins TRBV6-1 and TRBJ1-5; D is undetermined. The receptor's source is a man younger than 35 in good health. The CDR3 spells CATQDPYNQPQHF. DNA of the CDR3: TGTGCCACCCAGGACCCTTACAATCAGCCCCAGCATTTT.